The 11 T cell receptor beta chains given below trace back to one sample, sequenced in a study of glioma-infiltrating T cells after dendritic cell vaccination. Time point given: after dendritic cell vaccination, including at tumor progression/relapse. TCRdb's copy holds only in-frame clones and misses some; the assay was immunoSEQ multiplex PCR. The data hold 99,000 or so clones, with 90% observed a single time. Sequenced material: blood, taken after dendritic cell vaccination. These receptors all stem from a human donor with glioblastoma.

V usage is TRBV6-4 and J usage is TRBJ2-1; D remains ambiguous. The germline gives CDR1 MRHNA, CDR2 SNTAGT. This CDR3 contains 13 residues. The V and J ends lost 6 bases and 1 base respectively, with 7 bases between them. The DNA for the CDR3 is TGTGCCAGCAGCCGGTGGTCCTACAATGAGCAGTTCTTC. It encodes CASSRWSYNEQFF.

J is TRBJ2-1 and V is TRBV5-1, with 8 bases identical to TRBD2. Germline V gives CDR1 SGHRS, CDR2 YFSETQ. The CDR3 covers 14 residues. The V segment lost 8 bases and the J segment 3 bases; nucleotides outside the gene matches: 7. The DNA of the CDR3 is TGCGCCAGTACAGAAGCGGGAGACTACAATGAGCAGTTCTTC. Its translation is CASTEAGDYNEQFF. The whole variable domain, filled in from reference TRBV5-1 and TRBJ2-1, reads KAGVTQTPRYLIKTRGQQVTLSCSPISGHRSVSWYQQTPGQGLQFLFEYFSETQRNKGNFPGRFSGRQFSNSRSEMNVSTLELGDSALYLCASTEAGDYNEQFFGPGTRLTVL.

V and J are TRBV6-5 and TRBJ2-2, with D possibly TRBD1 on 5 matching bases. The germline gives CDR1 MNHEY, CDR2 SVGAGI. This CDR3 comprises 13 residues. Trimming pared 8 bases from V and 0 bases from J, leaving 7 bases between. Here the CDR3 reads CASSRANTGELFF. The DNA of the CDR3 is TGTGCCAGCTCCAGGGCGAACACCGGGGAGCTGTTTTTT.

The DNA of the CDR3 is TGCGCCAGCAGGTCGGGAGAGGTCTACAATGAGCAGTTCTTC. Protein sequence: CASRSGEVYNEQFF. The J gene is TRBJ2-1, the V gene TRBV5-1; D possibly corresponds to TRBD2 (6 bases). Germline CDR1 is SGHRS and CDR2 is YFSETQ. The CDR3 consists of 14 residues. The germline V and J ends were trimmed by 5 bases and 3 bases, with 12 bases remaining between them.

This chain's CDR3 is CAWSGLANTDTQYF. The CDR3 nucleotides read TGTGCCTGGAGCGGACTAGCTAACACAGATACGCAGTATTTT. The gene calls are TRBV30 and TRBJ2-3, with TRBD2 matching 8 bases. The CDR3 loop spans 14 amino acids. Germline V gene lookup returns CDR1 GTSNPN and CDR2 SVGIG (reference sequence). V was clipped by 3 bases and J by 2 bases; unmatched bases: 4. Drawing the rest from reference TRBV30 and TRBJ2-3, the complete variable domain is SQTIHQWPATLVQPVGSPLSLECTVEGTSNPNLYWYRQAAGRGLQLLFYSVGIGQISSEVPQNLSASRPQDRQFILSSKKLLLSDSGFYLCAWSGLANTDTQYFGPGTRLTVL.

This CDR3 reads CASSYTSGPAYEQYF. The DNA for the CDR3 is TGTGCCAGCAGCTACACTAGCGGGCCTGCCTACGAGCAGTACTTC. The chain carries TRBV5-5 and TRBJ2-7; 9 bases match TRBD2. This CDR3 is 15 amino acids long. Germline V CDR1 and CDR2: SGHKS, YYEKEE (reference sequence). After removal of 3 bases from V and 2 bases from J, the junction contained 6 bases not matched to a gene.

In nucleotides, the CDR3 is TGCAGTGCTAGGGGTCGGGTTGGCTACACCTTC. It encodes CSARGRVGYTF. The rearrangement uses TRBV20-1 and TRBJ1-2; D ambiguous. Between the trimmed V and J ends, which lost 3 bases and 7 bases, there was a span of 9 bases. Germline V lookup: CDR1 DFQATT, CDR2 SNEGSKA (reference sequence). The CDR3 loop spans 11 amino acids.

This clone was picked up one time. This chain connects TRBV5-5 to TRBJ1-4; D is undetermined. The CDR3 covers 12 residues. Trimming shortened V by 2 bases and J by 9 bases, and 8 bases separated the two germline ends. Germline CDR1 is SGHKS and CDR2 is YYEKEE (reference sequence). The CDR3 DNA sequence: TGTGCCAGCAGCTTTAACCTAAAAAAACTGTTTTTT. Its protein is CASSFNLKKLFF.

The genes are TRBV4-1 and TRBJ1-5; tentative D call: TRBD1 (5 bases). V shed 0 bases and J shed 0 bases, with 9 bases lying between them. CDR1 and CDR2 (germline): MGHRA, YSYEKL. The CDR3 spans 16 residues. CDR3 in amino acids: CASSQDWGISNQPQHF. The CDR3 coding sequence is TGCGCCAGCAGCCAAGATTGGGGCATTAGCAATCAGCCCCAGCATTTT.

The chain's CDR3 is CTSSQDSPGGNSPLHF. The CDR3 DNA follows: TGCACCAGCAGCCAAGATTCGCCAGGGGGAAATTCACCCCTCCACTTT. The chain joins TRBV1 to TRBJ1-6; TRBD1, as called in the table, went unchecked against the DNA. TRBV1 is designated a pseudogene. This CDR3 spans 16 amino acids.

The chain recombines TRBV5-4 with TRBJ1-2; perhaps TRBD1 as D (6 bases). Germline V gene data show CDR1 as SGHNT and CDR2 as YYREEE (reference sequence). The germline V and J ends were trimmed by 5 bases and 3 bases, with 11 bases remaining between them. The CDR3 is made up of 13 amino acids. CDR3 nucleotide sequence: TGTGCCAGCAGTGAGGGGGGGTACTATGGCTACACCTTC. Translation: CASSEGGYYGYTF.